This passage covers 27 T cell receptor beta chains from one sample sequenced in a study of T-cell memory formation after mild COVID-19. TCRdb independently ran MiXCR on the 5' RACE reads; one entry per CDR3 protein. The table shows roughly 450,000 distinct CDR3 sequences, with approximately 18% occurring only once. Material for sequencing was PBMCs or a T cell subset sorted from them (not recorded which). These receptors all stem from an adult woman who had mild COVID-19 (a few samples of this study predate the infection). Cell type and time point are not known.

The chain is built from TRBV28 and TRBJ1-5; 8 nucleotides line up with TRBD1. The CDR3 is made up of 15 amino acids. V lost 4 bases to trimming and J lost 3 bases; unmatched junction nucleotides: 5. CDR1 and CDR2 from the germline V gene are MDHEN and SYDVKM. CDR3 loop: CASSSEGQANQPQHF. The CDR3 region has the DNA TGTGCCAGCAGTTCCGAGGGACAGGCCAATCAGCCCCAGCATTTT.

The chain links TRBV5-1 to TRBJ2-7, with TRBD1 as a possible D gene (6 bases). This CDR3 spans 15 amino acids. Looked up from germline, CDR1 is SGHRS and CDR2 is YFSETQ. The V end lost 5 bases, the J end lost 0 bases, and 15 bases lay between the germline ends. CDR3 region: CASRLWDTRSYEQYF. As DNA, the CDR3 is TGCGCCAGCAGATTGTGGGACACCCGCTCCTACGAGCAGTACTTC.

The J gene is TRBJ1-6, the V gene TRBV5-1; 7 bases map to TRBD1. The CDR3 extends over 12 amino acids. CDR1 and CDR2 from the germline V gene are SGHRS and YFSETQ. V lost 4 bases to trimming and J lost 18 bases; unmatched junction nucleotides: 10. Here the CDR3 DNA reads TGCGCCAGCAGCCCTGTGCCGGGACAGTACCACTTT. This codes for CASSPVPGQYHF.

This clonotype was counted a few times. CDR3 bases: TGTGCCAGCAGTGTCGGACAGGGGTACATTCAGTACTTC. The encoded protein is CASSVGQGYIQYF. The genes are TRBV12-3 or TRBV12-4 and TRBJ2-4, with 9 bases identical to TRBD1. The CDR3 is made up of 13 amino acids. Germline trimming cut 5 bases from V and 8 bases from J; bases unmatched to any gene: 4.

The chain combines TRBV30 with TRBJ2-2; 14 nucleotides match TRBD2. CDR3 length: 16 residues. CDR1 and CDR2 (germline): GTSNPN, SVGIG (reference sequence). V trimming: 5 bases; J trimming: 4 bases; junction bases outside the gene matches: 6. The CDR3 sequence: CAWGGLAGDGTGELFF. In DNA, the CDR3 is TGTGCCTGGGGGGGACTAGCGGGAGACGGCACCGGGGAGCTGTTTTTT. The variable domain in full, with the rest retrieved from reference TRBV30 and TRBJ2-2, is SQTIHQWPATLVQPVGSPLSLECTVEGTSNPNLYWYRQAAGRGLQLLFYSVGIGQISSEVPQNLSASRPQDRQFILSSKKLLLSDSGFYLCAWGGLAGDGTGELFFGEGSRLTVL.

In this sample, this clonotype turned up a few times. The V gene is TRBV2, the J gene TRBJ2-2; 9 nucleotides agree with TRBD1. V was pared by 10 bases and J by 0 bases, with 6 bases of the junction left unmatched. There are 15 residues in the CDR3. The germline V gene has CDR1 SNHLY and CDR2 FYNNEI. The CDR3 DNA reads TGTGCCAACCGACAGGGGGATGCGAACACCGGGGAGCTGTTTTTT. Translated, it gives CANRQGDANTGELFF.

The DNA for the CDR3 is TGTGCCAGCAGCTATGACACGAGAGAGACCCAGTACTTC. The encoded protein is CASSYDTRETQYF. The chain links TRBV13 to TRBJ2-5; D not certain. The V gene lost 4 bases and the J gene lost 4 bases, with 10 bases spanning the gap. Germline loops: CDR1 PRHDT, CDR2 FYEKMQ (reference sequence). This CDR3 is built from 13 residues.

There are a few counts of this clonotype. The genes are TRBV3-1 and TRBJ1-1; weak D call: TRBD1 (6 bases). Germline V gene lookup returns CDR1 LGHDT and CDR2 YNNKEL (reference sequence). The length of the CDR3 is 14 residues. Trimming pared 3 bases from V and 3 bases from J, leaving 11 bases between. The CDR3 nucleotides are TGTGCCAGCAGCCATACAGGGTACCACACTGAAGCTTTCTTT. Translation gives CASSHTGYHTEAFF.

This chain connects TRBV6-5 to TRBJ2-2, with 11 bases aligning to TRBD2. Germline V gives CDR1 MNHEY, CDR2 SVGAGI. The CDR3 has 17 residues. The J segment lost 6 bases and the V segment lost 0 bases, leaving 6 bases of the junction unmatched. The CDR3 DNA reads TGTGCCAGCAGTTACTCGTCACTAGCGGGAGTCTCCGGGGAGCTGTTTTTT. Amino acid sequence: CASSYSSLAGVSGELFF.

V and J are TRBV30 and TRBJ2-7, with TRBD2 matching over 11 bases. The CDR3 has 15 amino acids. Trimming took 0 bases from V and 4 from J; bases not matched to a gene: 5. From germline, CDR1 is GTSNPN and CDR2 SVGIG (reference sequence). The CDR3, as DNA: TGTGCCTGGAGTGTTCCGGGACTAGCGGTTTACGAGCAGTACTTC. This encodes CAWSVPGLAVYEQYF.

This clonotype has more than one count but fewer than ten. This chain connects TRBV5-8 to TRBJ2-1; no reliable D call. The ends were cut back, 3 bases at V and 4 bases at J, with 14 bases in the middle. CDR3 length: 15 amino acids. Germline assignment: CDR1 SGHTS and CDR2 YDEGEE. The CDR3 here is CASSSMWSIYNEQFF. The CDR3 region has the DNA TGTGCCAGCAGCTCAATGTGGTCAATTTACAATGAGCAGTTCTTC.

This clonotype appeared a few times. The CDR3, as DNA: TGCGCCAGCAGGCCGATTCCGGGACAGGGTACTGAAGCTTTCTTT. Amino acids: CASRPIPGQGTEAFF. The rearrangement uses TRBV5-1 and TRBJ1-1; 9 nucleotides agree with TRBD1. The V gene end was trimmed by 5 bases and the J gene end by 5 bases; junction bases not matched to a gene: 10. CDR1 is SGHRS, CDR2 YFSETQ, per germline. This CDR3 is built from 15 residues.

A note on this clonotype: With a much larger clone just one base away, this may be a read error. This chain links TRBV12-3 or TRBV12-4 with TRBJ2-3; TRBD2 might be the D (5 bases). The V end lost 6 bases, the J end lost 5 bases, and 9 bases lay between the germline ends. The length of the CDR3 is 12 residues. The CDR3 DNA follows: TGTGCCAGCAGGAGGGTGGTAGATACGCAGTATTTT. This sequence encodes CASRRVVDTQYF.

The chain couples TRBV10-3 to TRBJ1-5; a weak D match, TRBD1 (5 bases). There are 15 residues in the CDR3. Trimming stripped 3 bases from V and 4 bases from J, with 13 bases between. The germline gives CDR1 ENHRY, CDR2 SYGVKD. CDR3 region: CAISEDGTGNQPQHF. CDR3 nucleotide sequence: TGTGCCATCAGTGAAGATGGGACGGGGAATCAGCCCCAGCATTTT.

This clonotype has a handful of counts. The gene calls are TRBV12-5 and TRBJ2-5; D remains ambiguous. The CDR3 runs 11 residues. Trimming removed 1 base from V and 13 bases from J, with 10 bases in between. From germline, CDR1 is LGHNT and CDR2 FRNRAP. CDR3 loop: CASGLDFLLYF. The CDR3 coding sequence is TGTGCTAGTGGTTTGGATTTTCTCCTGTACTTC. The full variable domain, with the rest looked up from reference TRBV12-5 and TRBJ2-5, is DARVTQTPRHKVTEMGQEVTMRCQPILGHNTVFWYRQTMMQGLELLAYFRNRAPLDDSGMPKDRFSAEMPDATLATLKIQPSEPRDSAVYFCASGLDFLLYFGPGTRLLVL.

This chain connects TRBV11-2 to TRBJ2-5, with 7 bases fitting TRBD1. V shed 3 bases, J shed 1 base, and the junction held 17 bases outside the gene matches. The CDR3 length is 19 residues. Germline CDR1 and CDR2: SGHAT and FQNNGV. CDR3 DNA sequence: TGTGCCAGCAGCTTCTACCCTCCCGGACAGGCCACGGGCCAAGAGACCCAGTACTTC. Protein sequence: CASSFYPPGQATGQETQYF.

In this sample, this clonotype turned up a few times. The chain has TRBV7-8 and TRBJ2-2; 11 nucleotides agree with TRBD1. Germline trimming cut 5 bases from V and 3 bases from J; bases unmatched to any gene: 8. This CDR3 has 17 residues. Germline-derived CDR1 and CDR2 are SGHVS and FQNEAQ. CDR3 in amino acids: CASSRLRGQGDTGELFF. The CDR3, as DNA: TGTGCCAGCAGCCGCCTAAGGGGACAGGGGGACACCGGGGAGCTGTTTTTT.

There are a few counts of this clonotype. The chain uses TRBV5-1 and TRBJ1-4, with a tentative D call TRBD1 (5 bases). CDR1 is SGHRS and CDR2 is YFSETQ in the germline V gene. The V end lost 4 bases, the J end lost 5 bases, and 18 bases lay between the germline ends. The CDR3 has 16 residues. CDR3 region: CASSPGRSTPNEKLFF. The CDR3 region has the DNA TGCGCCAGCAGCCCGGGACGATCTACCCCAAATGAAAAACTGTTTTTT.

This clonotype was seen a handful of times. The chain uses TRBV7-6 and TRBJ2-1; maybe TRBD1 (6 bases). Looked up from germline, CDR1 is SGHVS and CDR2 is FNYEAQ. The V and J ends lost 0 bases and 6 bases respectively, with 9 bases between them. This CDR3 spans 14 amino acids. The CDR3 DNA reads as TGTGCCAGCAGCTTAGCTGGCAGGGGCAATGAGCAGTTCTTC. Amino acids: CASSLAGRGNEQFF.

This clonotype was seen only a few times. The rearrangement joins TRBV12-3 or TRBV12-4 to TRBJ1-5; D is unresolved. The germline V and J ends were trimmed by 5 bases and 7 bases, with 12 bases remaining between them. The CDR3 is made up of 13 amino acids. DNA of the CDR3: TGTGCCAGCAGTGAAGGTGGGAAGCAGCCCCAGCATTTT. It translates to CASSEGGKQPQHF.

This clonotype was counted a few times. This chain links TRBV12-3 or TRBV12-4 with TRBJ2-3; D ambiguous. There are 14 residues in the CDR3. V was shortened by 3 bases and J by 0 bases, with 7 bases between the two germline ends. CDR3 coding DNA: TGTGCCAGCAGTTTTCACGGGAGCACAGATACGCAGTATTTT. The encoded protein is CASSFHGSTDTQYF.

The CDR3 nucleotides are TGTGCCAGCAGCCAAGATATAAGCGGGAGGCACGAGACCCAGTACTTC. Protein: CASSQDISGRHETQYF. This chain links TRBV3-1 with TRBJ2-5; TRBD2 matches at 9 bases. V dropped 0 bases and J dropped 5; count of bases not matched to a gene: 7. The CDR3 sequence is 16 residues long. Germline assignment: CDR1 LGHDT and CDR2 YNNKEL (reference sequence).

A few counts support this clonotype. The V and J genes are TRBV9 and TRBJ2-3; D gene ambiguous. Trimming shortened V by 0 bases and J by 0 bases, and 8 bases separated the two germline ends. Germline CDR1 reads SGDLS; CDR2 reads YYNGEE. This CDR3 region has 15 residues. The DNA of the CDR3 is TGTGCCAGCAGCGTAGAAGATAGCAGCACAGATACGCAGTATTTT. It is translated as CASSVEDSSTDTQYF.

This clonotype has just one count. CDR3 coding DNA: TGTGCCAGCAGCTTAGGGTTTGGGCGGGACAACGAGCAGTACTTC. Its translation: CASSLGFGRDNEQYF. The J gene is TRBJ2-7, the V gene TRBV7-9, with D perhaps given as TRBD1 or TRBD2 (6 bases each). Germline CDR1 is SEHNR and CDR2 is FQNEAQ (reference sequence). With 1 base removed from V and 5 bases from J, the gap between germline ends came to 15 bases. This CDR3 contains 15 residues. Supplemented by reference TRBV7-9 and TRBJ2-7, the full variable domain reads DTGVSQNPRHKITKRGQNVTFRCDPISEHNRLYWYRQTLGQGPEFLTYFQNEAQLEKSRLLSDRFSAERPKGSFSTLEIQRTEQGDSAMYLCASSLGFGRDNEQYFGPGTRLTVT.

This clonotype was counted many times. The chain combines TRBV7-2 with TRBJ2-7; D perhaps matches TRBD2 (6 bases). CDR1 and CDR2 from the germline V gene are SGHTA and FQGNSA. This CDR3 is built from 14 residues. The V and J ends lost 1 base and 3 bases respectively, with 10 bases between them. This chain's CDR3 is CASSLVTGDYEQYF. The CDR3 DNA reads TGTGCCAGCAGCTTAGTAACGGGAGACTACGAGCAGTACTTC.

This clonotype was picked up a small number of times. The rearrangement uses TRBV12-3 or TRBV12-4 and TRBJ2-2, with 7 bases fitting TRBD1. The CDR3 consists of 16 residues. After removal of 7 bases from V and 3 bases from J, the junction contained 11 bases not matched to a gene. CDR3 nucleotide sequence: TGTGCCAGCACCCCCTTTAGAGGGGGCGACACCGGGGAGCTGTTTTTT. Translated, it gives CASTPFRGGDTGELFF.

The chain joins TRBV3-1 to TRBJ2-7; D might be TRBD1 (6 bases). CDR3 length: 13 amino acids. V lost 4 bases and J 3 bases, leaving 10 bases between the germline ends. Germline CDR1 reads LGHDT; CDR2 reads YNNKEL (reference sequence). The chain's CDR3 is CASSLSQGYEQYF. The CDR3 DNA reads TGTGCCAGCAGCCTGTCACAGGGCTACGAGCAGTACTTC.